This section outlines one TCR beta chain sequence together with its context. Its antigen is as yet unknown. The length of the CDR3 is 14 residues. The germline gives CDR1 LNHDA, CDR2 SQIVND (reference sequence). Deletions cut 4 bases from V and 4 bases from J, with 10 bases between. The sample belongs to a study of OX40 agonist ivuxolimab in advanced cancers. Study-level information: Every patient in dose escalation had hepatocellular carcinoma, melanoma, renal cell or head and neck cancer. Whole-study findings and limits: Antigen specificity remained undetermined for the expanded peripheral T cells.

The table came from immunoSEQ multiplex PCR; TCRdb's copy has only in-frame clones and leaves some out. Of more than 55,000 clones detected, about 91% appear once; the ten largest clones hold over 9.5%. This receptor was identified in an adult with an advanced solid tumor such as melanoma, head and neck, liver or kidney cancer. This specimen was CD4+ or CD8+ T cells sorted from blood, taken in a trial of the OX40 agonist ivuxolimab. V is TRBV19 and J is TRBJ2-2; tentatively, D is TRBD1 (5 bases). CDR3 sequence reads: CASSTPRGTGELFF. DNA for the CDR3: TGTGCCAGTAGTACCCCAAGGGGCACCGGGGAGCTGTTTTTT.